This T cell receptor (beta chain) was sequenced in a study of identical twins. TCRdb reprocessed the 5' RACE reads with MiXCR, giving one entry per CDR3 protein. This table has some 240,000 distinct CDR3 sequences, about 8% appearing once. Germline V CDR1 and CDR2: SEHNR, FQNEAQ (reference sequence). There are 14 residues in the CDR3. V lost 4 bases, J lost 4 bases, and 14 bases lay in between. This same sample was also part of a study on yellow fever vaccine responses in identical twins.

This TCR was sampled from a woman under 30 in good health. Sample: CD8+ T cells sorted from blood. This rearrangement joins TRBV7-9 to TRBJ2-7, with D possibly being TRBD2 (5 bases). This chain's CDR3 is CASSSAEGLYEQYF. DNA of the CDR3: TGTGCCAGCAGCTCGGCCGAAGGACTGTACGAGCAGTACTTC.